This T cell receptor beta chain was retrieved from a study of T and B cells in COVID-19 patients. The CDR3 loop spans 15 amino acids. CDR1 and CDR2 from the germline V gene are DFQATT and SNEGSKA (reference sequence). V shed 2 bases, J shed 7 bases, and the junction held 10 bases outside the gene matches. Each TRB amplification used about 250-550 ng of genomic DNA from blood. Multiplex PCR with BIOMED2 TRB-A/B primer pools amplified TRB rearrangements. One entry per CDR3 protein, called by TCRdb with MiXCR from the multiplex PCR reads. The table lists 5,500 to 7,000 distinct CDR3 sequences, roughly 27% of them singletons.

The material sequenced was blood. The genes are TRBV20-1 and TRBJ2-1, with 8 bases that match TRBD1. This receptor was identified in a human donor with active COVID-19. The CDR3 DNA sequence: TGCAGTGCTAGACAGAACAGGGGGAGAAGAAATGAGCAGTTCTTC. Translation: CSARQNRGRRNEQFF.